The clone carrying this TCR beta chain has more than one count but fewer than ten. Germline V lookup: CDR1 DFQATT, CDR2 SNEGSKA (reference sequence). The CDR3 runs 12 residues. Trimming left V 3 bases short and J 4 bases short, with 7 bases between. This sample was taken from a study of human T cells and chemical hapten exposure. The sample's time point: patch test 1, 2 weeks after DPC sensitization. Treatment: therapeutic diphenylcyclopropenone sensitization with weekly scalp DPC. TCRdb processed the RACE reads anew with MiXCR; each CDR3 protein has one entry. The profile shows around 76,000 distinct CDR3 sequences, approximately 12% of them singletons.

This clonotype originated in a woman aged 55-70 years with alopecia areata. Some clones in this sample may be carry-over from other donors' samples. This chain links TRBV20-1 with TRBJ1-3; D is ambiguous. The source was whole blood, collected in connection with sensitization to the hapten diphenylcyclopropenone (DPC). CDR3: CSASSTGNTIYF. CDR3 in DNA: TGCAGTGCTAGCTCCACCGGAAACACCATATATTTT.